This T cell receptor beta chain was observed in a study of spatial heterogeneity in lung cancer. Described time point: sample taken at primary tumor resection. Untreated early-stage non-small cell lung cancer patients, some 70 in total, were the donors. TCRs were sequenced from unsorted whole RNA of tumor, nontumor lung or PBMC. General study findings and limits: Intratumoral expanded alpha and beta TCR counts were found to track tumor mutation counts.

The CDR3 is 12 amino acids. V was clipped by 1 base and J by 5 bases, with 5 bases between them. The germline V gene has CDR1 SGHTA and CDR2 FQGNSA. The table lists this clonotype with many counts. Its specificity is not known. TCRdb processed the 5' RACE reads anew with MiXCR; each CDR3 protein has one entry. The repertoire consists of over 25,000 distinct CDR3 sequences, with just over 7% occurring once and the leading ten covering approximately 23%. This TCR came from a male donor with early-stage non-small cell lung cancer. The chain has TRBV7-2 and TRBJ2-5; no clear D gene. The sequencing here drew on lung tumor tissue, taken at surgery. The CDR3 sequence: CASSLGRETQYF. CDR3 DNA: TGTGCCAGCAGCTTAGGCAGGGAGACCCAGTACTTC.